The 2 T cell receptor beta chains below come from one sample, sequenced in a study of OX40 agonist ivuxolimab in advanced cancers. The repertoire was sequenced with immunoSEQ multiplex PCR; TCRdb's copy has only in-frame clones and lacks some. This sample carries fewer than 50,000 clones, 70% to 90% of them seen once, and the ten largest clones take around 19%. This sample comprised CD4+ or CD8+ T cells sorted from blood, obtained in a trial of the OX40 agonist ivuxolimab. These TCRs come from an adult with an advanced solid tumor such as melanoma, head and neck, liver or kidney cancer.

The chain employs TRBV4-1 and TRBJ2-1; D is undetermined. V was clipped by 2 bases and J by 6 bases, with 11 bases between them. The CDR3 consists of 14 residues. Germline V lookup: CDR1 MGHRA, CDR2 YSYEKL. This CDR3 reads CASSQRDQTNEQFF. For the CDR3, the DNA is TGCGCCAGCAGCCAAAGGGATCAGACCAATGAGCAGTTCTTC.

The gene calls are TRBV14 and TRBJ1-2, with TRBD1 as a possible D gene (5 bases). Germline V gives CDR1 SGHDN, CDR2 FVKESK. The V end was cut by 4 bases, the J end by 2 bases, with 11 bases between. CDR3 length equals 14 residues. The CDR3 DNA sequence: TGTGCCAGCAGCCCGGCGGGGGGGAACTATGGCTACACCTTC. Residues: CASSPAGGNYGYTF.